Below, 9 T cell receptor beta chains from the same sample are listed, as sequenced in a study of blood T cells in healthy people across ages. The second PCR ran about 6 to 11 cycles with a sample-barcoded 5' primer and J-beta primers. TCRdb called the 5' RACE reads again in MiXCR, with one record for every CDR3 protein. The repertoire consists of some 640,000 distinct CDR3 sequences, with 49% occurring once and the leading ten covering around a third. Sequenced input: blood. All receptors derive from an older woman in good health.

The CDR3 sequence is CSASQLNEQFF. The CDR3 DNA sequence: TGCAGTGCTAGTCAGTTAAATGAGCAGTTCTTC. The genes are TRBV20-1 and TRBJ2-1; unclear D gene. Trimming took off 3 bases at V and 7 bases at J, with 7 bases between the two ends. Germline assignment: CDR1 DFQATT and CDR2 SNEGSKA (reference sequence). The CDR3 contains 11 residues.

V gene TRBV18 combines with J gene TRBJ2-3; possible D gene TRBD2, 5 bases. The V end was cut by 3 bases, the J end by 5 bases, with 15 bases between. The germline CDR1 and CDR2 sequences are KGHSH and LQKENI. The CDR3 loop spans 15 amino acids. CDR3 in amino acids: CASSPGVKGGDTQYF. The CDR3 coding sequence is TGTGCCAGCTCACCCGGGGTCAAGGGTGGAGATACGCAGTATTTT.

The gene calls are TRBV7-2 and TRBJ1-6; D not resolved. Deletions cut 2 bases from V and 9 bases from J, with 14 bases between. CDR3 length: 15 amino acids. CDR1 SGHTA and CDR2 FQGNSA come from the germline V gene. In DNA form, the CDR3 reads TGTGCCAGCAGCTTAAACTCCGCTGTGGGTTCACCCCTCCACTTT. Protein product: CASSLNSAVGSPLHF.

The chain couples TRBV10-3 to TRBJ1-1; tentative D call: TRBD1 (5 bases). This CDR3 comprises 16 residues. Germline V gene data show CDR1 as ENHRY and CDR2 as SYGVKD. The V gene lost 6 bases and the J gene lost 0 bases, with 17 bases spanning the gap. CDR3 bases: TGTGCCATCAGGGCATCGGGGGGTTGGGTGAACACTGAAGCTTTCTTT. It encodes CAIRASGGWVNTEAFF.

V is TRBV20-1 and J is TRBJ2-7; 10 positions agree with TRBD2. Losses at the gene ends were 6 bases for V and 7 bases for J; bases not matched to a gene: 15. The V gene's germline CDR1 is DFQATT and CDR2 SNEGSKA (reference sequence). The CDR3 sequence is 15 residues long. Here the CDR3 DNA reads TGCAGTGCCCAGTCCCCTAGCGGGAGCCTCAATGAGCAGTACTTC. It translates to CSAQSPSGSLNEQYF.

This rearrangement joins TRBV27 to TRBJ1-2; TRBD1 aligns across 7 bases. The CDR3 contains 20 residues. The V segment lost 6 bases and the J segment 6 bases; nucleotides outside the gene matches: 28. The germline gives CDR1 MNHEY, CDR2 SMNVEV (reference sequence). In nucleotides, the CDR3 is TGTGCCAGCAGACTCGCTCGGAGGGGGCTCACTAAGGTTGGGGTCCATGGCTACACCTTC. Protein product: CASRLARRGLTKVGVHGYTF.

A note on this clonotype: The junction does not match germline at one end; this may be a read error. CDR3 sequence: CAGSLRGSTFNEQFF. The CDR3 region has the DNA TGTGCCGGCAGCTTACGAGGGAGCACTTTCAATGAGCAGTTCTTC. V usage is TRBV7-2 and J usage is TRBJ2-1; D perhaps matches TRBD2 (5 bases). Germline-derived CDR1 and CDR2 are SGHTA and FQGNSA. This CDR3 is 15 amino acids long.

This chain links TRBV3-1 with TRBJ1-5; no definite D call. The length of the CDR3 is 15 residues. V lost 3 bases, J lost 0 bases, and 9 bases lay in between. Germline CDR1 is LGHDT and CDR2 is YNNKEL (reference sequence). The CDR3 coding sequence is TGTGCCAGCAGCCAGACACAAAATAGCAATCAGCCCCAGCATTTT. It encodes CASSQTQNSNQPQHF. Variable domain in full (rest from reference TRBV3-1 and TRBJ1-5): DTAVSQTPKYLVTQMGNDKSIKCEQNLGHDTMYWYKQDSKKFLKIMFSYNNKELIINETVPNRFSPKSPDKAHLNLHINSLELGDSAVYFCASSQTQNSNQPQHFGDGTRLSIL.

The chain joins TRBV7-2 to TRBJ2-1; D not resolved. TRBJ2-7 matches the DNA end more closely, so the J call is doubtful. Germline V gene data show CDR1 as SGHTA and CDR2 as FQGNSA. This CDR3 has 16 amino acids. In DNA, the CDR3 is TGTGCCAGCAGCTTAGGGCCCCCTCCGTCCTACAATGAGCAGTACTTC. Protein product: CASSLGPPPSYNEQYF.